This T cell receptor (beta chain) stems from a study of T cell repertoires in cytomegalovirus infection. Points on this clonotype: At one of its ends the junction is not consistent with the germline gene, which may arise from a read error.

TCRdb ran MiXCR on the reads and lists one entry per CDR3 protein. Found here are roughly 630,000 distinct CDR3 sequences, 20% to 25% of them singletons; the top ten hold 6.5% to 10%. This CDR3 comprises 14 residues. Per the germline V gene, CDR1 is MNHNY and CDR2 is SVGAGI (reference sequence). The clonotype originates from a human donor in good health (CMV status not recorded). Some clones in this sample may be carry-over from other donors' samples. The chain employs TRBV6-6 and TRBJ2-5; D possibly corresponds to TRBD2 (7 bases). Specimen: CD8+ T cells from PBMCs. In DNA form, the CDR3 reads TGTGCCAACAGTTACCTTAGGGGGGGAGAGACCCAGTACTTC. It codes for CANSYLRGGETQYF.